This T cell receptor (beta chain) stems from a study of early T cells in non-severe SARS-CoV-2 infection. The overall study: Bulk RNA taken from unsorted whole blood was sequenced, leaving chains unpaired.

V dropped 6 bases and J dropped 5 bases, with 13 bases sitting between them. The CDR3 totals 13 residues. Germline V gene lookup returns CDR1 KGHSH and CDR2 LQKENI. Unique molecular identifiers were affixed to single, distinct cDNA molecules. TCRdb ran MiXCR on the 5' RACE reads and lists one entry per CDR3 protein. The sample holds 40,000 or so distinct CDR3 sequences; less than 7% are singletons and the top ten take under 4.5%. At least ten counts were recorded for this clonotype. This rearrangement joins TRBV18 to TRBJ2-5, with D unclear. Sequencing used whole blood, obtained at baseline. This TCR derives from an adult who was a healthcare worker with PCR-confirmed SARS-CoV-2 infection or an uninfected control (not recorded which). The CDR3 region has the DNA TGTGCCAGCTCGCCGGATAAGGAGGAGACCCAGTACTTC. Translating gives CASSPDKEETQYF.